The present T cell receptor (beta chain) was sequenced within a study of cytomegalovirus exposure and HLA in healthy donors. Study-level findings and limits: In a later analysis, TCR beta V- and J-gene trimming showed a link to a missense DCLRE1C variant.

PCR amplification relied on 60 Vbeta primers (plus 13 Jbeta primers). Produced via immunoSEQ multiplex PCR; TCRdb's table is partial and in-frame only. The data show about 120,000 clones, 83% seen once. Those who donated were healthy bone marrow donors. As for this clone: Its antigen is undetermined.

Trimming removed 6 bases from V and 6 bases from J, with 15 bases in between. The CDR3 covers 13 residues. The germline gives CDR1 ENHRY, CDR2 SYGVKD. The origin of this receptor is a middle-aged woman in good health and CMV-seropositive. The sequencing sample was made of PBMCs. The genes are TRBV10-3 and TRBJ2-7; possibly TRBD2 for D (6 bases). The CDR3 DNA sequence: TGTGCCATCAGGCGGGATTCCGGGATCGAGCAGTACTTC. This sequence encodes CAIRRDSGIEQYF.